These T cell receptor beta chains were read from a single sample in a study of radiotherapy plus CTLA-4 blockade in lung cancer. Measured with immunoSEQ multiplex PCR; TCRdb has only the in-frame clones, and not every one. The table lists 40,000 to 50,000 clones, approximately 68% of them singletons, with 8.5% to 10% in the top ten. The sequences come from peripheral blood, collected from a patient treated with radiotherapy plus ipilimumab. The receptor source for this set is a human donor with non-small cell lung cancer who had stable disease on radiotherapy plus ipilimumab. CDR3s include the opening cysteine and the closing phenylalanine or tryptophan. D genes are given only for firm matches. Clone sizes are given selectively: once, few, many, or a class where the clone is expanded.

d_call j_call clone_size v_call cdr3_nt cdr3_aa
TRBD1 TRBJ1-4 . TRBV4-2 TGTGCCAGCAGCCAAGATCTAGGGACAGGGAGAGAAAAACTGTTTTTT CASSQDLGTGREKLFF
. TRBJ1-3 . TRBV6-1 TGTGCCAGCATAGAACAGGGTTCAGGAAACACCATATATTTT CASIEQGSGNTIYF
. TRBJ1-6 . TRBV9 TGTGCCAGCAGCGTATCCGGGGATTCACCCCTCCACTTT CASSVSGDSPLHF
TRBD1 TRBJ1-5 . TRBV2 TGTGCCAGCAAGGGGACAGCCAATAGCAATCAGCCCCAGCATTTT CASKGTANSNQPQHF
. TRBJ1-6 . TRBV11-3 TGTGCCAGCAGCTTAGTGCGGACAGCAAGCTCCTATAATTCACCCCTCCACTTT CASSLVRTASSYNSPLHF
. TRBJ2-1 . TRBV4-1 TGCGCCAGCAGCCATCCCTACGATGAGCAGTTCTTC CASSHPYDEQFF
. TRBJ2-2 few TRBV11-2 TGTGCCAGCAGCATTAGCGTAGCCGGGGAGCTGTTTTTT CASSISVAGELFF
. TRBJ2-3 . TRBV5-4 TGTGCCAGCAGCGCCGGGATGTCTAGCACAGATACGCAGTATTTT CASSAGMSSTDTQYF
. TRBJ2-1 . TRBV27 TGTGCCAGCAGTTACCAGGGCAATGAGCAGTTCTTC CASSYQGNEQFF
TRBD2 TRBJ2-3 few TRBV2 TGTGCCAGCAACTGGGGGGGTATCAGCACAGATACGCAGTATTTT CASNWGGISTDTQYF
. TRBJ1-2 . TRBV6-6 TGTGCCAGCAGTCCGACAGAGGCCGCGGCGCATGGCTACACCTTC CASSPTEAAAHGYTF
. TRBJ1-6 . TRBV5-6 TGTGCCAGCAGCTTGGGGTGGGCCAGCTCCTATAATTCACCCCTCCACTTT CASSLGWASSYNSPLHF
. TRBJ1-6 once TRBV18 TGTGCCAGCTCACCACCGGTCGCAGGTGGGCTTTATTCACCCCTCCACTTT CASSPPVAGGLYSPLHF
. TRBJ2-5 . TRBV15 TGTGCCACCAGCCCAGGTGCTAGGGGGAACCAAGAGACCCAGTACTTC CATSPGARGNQETQYF
. TRBJ1-1 . TRBV13 TGTGCCAGCAGCCCTCCCGGAGGGGCGAGGACTGAAGCTTTCTTT CASSPPGGARTEAFF
. TRBJ1-3 . TRBV2 TGTGCCAGCAGTCGTATGGGAAACACCATATATTTT CASSRMGNTIYF
. TRBJ1-1 . TRBV4-1 TGCGCCAGCAGCTACAGGGCAGGCACTGAAGCTTTCTTT CASSYRAGTEAFF
. TRBJ1-5 . TRBV27 TGTGCCAGCAGTTTGGAGGCGCGGGGGAATCAGCCCCAGCATTTT CASSLEARGNQPQHF
TRBD1 TRBJ1-5 . TRBV28 TGTGCCAGCAGTTTCGTCGACAGGGGGTATCAGCCCCAGCATTTT CASSFVDRGYQPQHF
. TRBJ1-5 . TRBV19 TGTGCCAGTAGTATCGTTATAGATAGCAATCAGCCCCAGCATTTT CASSIVIDSNQPQHF
. TRBJ2-5 . TRBV18 TGTGCCAGCTCACCCCCCGAAACAATGGAGACCCAGTACTTC CASSPPETMETQYF
TRBD2 TRBJ2-7 . TRBV15 TGTGCCACCAGCAGAGGGCTAGCGGGGGGTGTGGTGGAGCAGTACTTC CATSRGLAGGVVEQYF
. TRBJ2-2 . TRBV6-6 TGTGCCAGCAGTGCCCTACAGGGTGTATGGACCGGGGAGCTGTTTTTT CASSALQGVWTGELFF
TRBD1 TRBJ2-1 once TRBV25-1 TGTGCCAGCAGTCTACCTACAGGGGAAAATGAGCAGTTCTTC CASSLPTGENEQFF
. TRBJ1-6 few TRBV7-9 TGTGCCAGCACAACTCTGGTACTGGGCCCCCTCCACTTT CASTTLVLGPLHF
. TRBJ1-2 once TRBV2 TGTGCCAGCACGTCCCGGGACACATCTAACTATGGCTACACCTTC CASTSRDTSNYGYTF
. TRBJ1-1 . TRBV6-6 TGTGCCAGCAGTTACAGGAGGGGCGCGGATGAAGCTTTCTTT CASSYRRGADEAFF
. TRBJ1-1 . TRBV2 TGTGCCAGCTCCACTCAGGGGCCCACTGAAGCTTTCTTT CASSTQGPTEAFF
. TRBJ1-1 once TRBV6-6 TGTGCCAGCAGTCCCCAGAACACTGAAGCTTTCTTT CASSPQNTEAFF
. TRBJ2-5 once TRBV5-1 TGCGCCAGCAGCGTCCAGGGAGGCAGGCAAGAGACCCAGTACTTC CASSVQGGRQETQYF
. TRBJ2-5 . TRBV19 TGTGCCAGTAGCCCCGAGGGGGGGGCGAGGGGGGCGACCCAGTACTTC CASSPEGGARGATQYF
. TRBJ1-2 once TRBV6-6 TGTGCCAGCACTCCTAACTATGGCTACACCTTC CASTPNYGYTF
. TRBJ1-3 . TRBV7-2 TGTGCCAGCAGCCCGGACAGTGGAAACACCATATATTTT CASSPDSGNTIYF
TRBD1 TRBJ2-5 . TRBV2 TGTGCCAGCACTCCCGGACAGGGGGCCTGGGAGCAGTACTTC CASTPGQGAWEQYF
. TRBJ2-7 . TRBV7-9 TGTGCCAGCGGGGACTCCGAGCAGTACTTC CASGDSEQYF
. TRBJ2-1 few TRBV7-3 TGTGCCAGCAGCTTTGCCGGGAATGAGCAGTTCTTC CASSFAGNEQFF
TRBD1 TRBJ2-7 . TRBV4-3 TGCGCCAGCAGCCAAGGCCACCGGGACAGCTACGAGCAGTACTTC CASSQGHRDSYEQYF
TRBD2 TRBJ2-5 . TRBV19 TGTGCCAGTAGCGGGGGGGAGACCCAGTACTTC CASSGGETQYF
. TRBJ1-1 few TRBV5-1 TGCGCCAGCAGAGGTTCGACAGGGAACACTGAAGCTTTCTTT CASRGSTGNTEAFF
TRBD2 TRBJ2-7 . TRBV4-2 TGTGCCAGCAGCCAAGCCGGGGGAGGGGCCTGGACAATCTACGAGCAGTACTTC CASSQAGGGAWTIYEQYF
. TRBJ1-1 . TRBV7-9 TGTGCCAGCAGAGAAATAGTACAGGGTCAGACTGAAGCTTTCTTT CASREIVQGQTEAFF
. TRBJ2-1 . TRBV5-1 TGCGCCAGCAGCTTGCGGGGGGCCAATGAGCAGTTCTTC CASSLRGANEQFF
. TRBJ1-5 . TRBV2 TGTGCCAGCAGTCCTCTCAATCAGCCCCAGCATTTT CASSPLNQPQHF
. TRBJ2-4 . TRBV5-1 TGCGCCAGCAGCTGGAAGTTCGGAACAGAAAAAAACATTCAGTACTTC CASSWKFGTEKNIQYF
TRBD2 TRBJ2-1 . TRBV7-6 TGTGCCAGCAGACCCTATTCTACTAGCGGGGGCGAGCAGTTCTTC CASRPYSTSGGEQFF
. TRBJ1-5 . TRBV18 TGTGCCAGCTCCCGGGGGGTAGGTCAGCCCCAGCATTTT CASSRGVGQPQHF
TRBD1 TRBJ1-1 . TRBV30 TGTGCCTGGCAAGGGGGCTCAGGCATCACTGAAGCTTTCTTT CAWQGGSGITEAFF
TRBD1 TRBJ1-2 . TRBV7-2 TGTGCCAGCAGCCCCACCAAGGACAGGGCTGGCTACACCTTC CASSPTKDRAGYTF
. TRBJ1-6 . TRBV6-5 TGTGCCACCACAAGCGGGTCTCAGATAAATTCACCCCTCCACTTT CATTSGSQINSPLHF
. TRBJ2-5 . TRBV4-1 TGCGCCAGCAGCCAAGGTCCTGCGGCGAAGACCCAGTACTTC CASSQGPAAKTQYF
TRBD1 TRBJ1-2 once TRBV27 TGTGCCAGCAGTTCCCGGCTGGGACAGGGGGCTGGTGGCTACACCTTC CASSSRLGQGAGGYTF
. TRBJ1-2 once TRBV29-1 TGCAGCGTTTACAGGGAATTGGACTATGGCTACACCTTC CSVYRELDYGYTF
TRBD1 TRBJ2-5 . TRBV9 TGTGCCAGCAGCGCACAGGGGGCAGCAGAGACCCAGTACTTC CASSAQGAAETQYF
. TRBJ1-6 . TRBV6-5 TGTGCCAGCAGCACTGGGCAGGCCACCTCACCCCTCCACTTT CASSTGQATSPLHF
. TRBJ1-2 . TRBV15 TGTGCCACCAGCAGAGCGACAGTCTATGGCTACACCTTC CATSRATVYGYTF